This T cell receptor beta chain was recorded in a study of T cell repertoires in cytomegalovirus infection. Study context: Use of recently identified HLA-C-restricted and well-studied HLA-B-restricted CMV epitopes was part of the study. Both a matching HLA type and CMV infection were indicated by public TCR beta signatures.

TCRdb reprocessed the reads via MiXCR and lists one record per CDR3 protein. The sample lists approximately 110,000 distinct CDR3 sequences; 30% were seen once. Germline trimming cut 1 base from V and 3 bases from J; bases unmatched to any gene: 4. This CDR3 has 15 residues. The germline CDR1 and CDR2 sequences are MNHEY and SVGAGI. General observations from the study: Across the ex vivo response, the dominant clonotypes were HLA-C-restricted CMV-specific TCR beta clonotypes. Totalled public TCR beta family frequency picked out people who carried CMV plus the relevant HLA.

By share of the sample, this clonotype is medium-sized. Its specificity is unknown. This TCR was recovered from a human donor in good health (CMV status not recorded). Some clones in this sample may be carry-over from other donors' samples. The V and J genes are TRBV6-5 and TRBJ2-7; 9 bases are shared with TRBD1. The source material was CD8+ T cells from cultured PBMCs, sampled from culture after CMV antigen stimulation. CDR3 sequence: CASSYLTGGHYEQYF. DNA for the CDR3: TGTGCCAGCAGTTACTTAACAGGGGGCCACTACGAGCAGTACTTC.